Presented here are 21 T cell receptor beta chains from one specimen sequenced in a study of T cell changes during pregnancy in multiple sclerosis (dated by TCRdb to about 2019). Libraries were made using the immunoSEQ multiplex PCR assay. The immuneACCESS repertoire file appears here via TCRdb, limited to in-frame rearrangements. These files lack a portion of the clones; in checked studies, under half of the deficit traces to unresolved V genes, and the cause of the others is not known. Recorded for this sample are approximately 32,000 clones; around 90% of them occurred a single time. The ten largest clones capture about 5.4% of the sample. The source material was CD8+ T cells from peripheral blood mononuclear cells, sampled in the first trimester of pregnancy. The receptors shown here come from a female donor with multiple sclerosis, enrolled in a pregnancy study.

The chain is built from TRBV19 and TRBJ1-5; D is perhaps TRBD1 (5 bases). Germline V lookup: CDR1 LNHDA, CDR2 SQIVND (reference sequence). This CDR3 comprises 14 residues. V shed 6 bases and J shed 9 bases, with 18 bases lying between them. As DNA, the CDR3 is TGTGCCAGTAGCCCGGGGGAGGGAATAATGCCCCAGCATTTT. Translated: CASSPGEGIMPQHF.

This clone was counted many times. The chain uses TRBV7-6 and TRBJ2-1; D call uncertain. CDR3 length: 15 residues. Trimming took 2 bases from V and 0 from J, leaving 8 bases between them. The germline V gene encodes CDR1 SGHVS and CDR2 FNYEAQ. The CDR3 region has the DNA TGTGCCAGCAGCTTATTCTTGAGCTCCTACAATGAGCAGTTCTTC. It codes for CASSLFLSSYNEQFF.

This clone is classed as medium-sized. The rearrangement links TRBV28 to TRBJ1-1; 11 bases fit TRBD1. V was clipped by 5 bases and J by 4 bases; unmatched bases: 6. The germline CDR1 and CDR2 sequences are MDHEN and SYDVKM. The CDR3 contains 15 residues. This CDR3 is CASSPPGQGGTEAFF. The CDR3 DNA is TGTGCCAGCAGTCCTCCGGGACAGGGGGGCACTGAAGCTTTCTTT.

The genes are TRBV11-2 and TRBJ2-7; TRBD1 aligns across 8 bases. The CDR3 runs 17 residues. Germline CDR1 SGHAT, CDR2 FQNNGV. V lost 5 bases, J lost 4 bases, and 16 bases stayed unmatched. The CDR3 coding sequence is TGTGCCAGCAGCCGACACTTCAGGGGGCGTTCCATGTACGAGCAGTACTTC. Translated, it gives CASSRHFRGRSMYEQYF.

This chain uses TRBV7-9 with TRBJ2-1, with D maybe TRBD2 (6 bases). The CDR3 extends over 13 amino acids. Per germline, CDR1 SEHNR and CDR2 FQNEAQ (reference sequence). V lost 4 bases to trimming and J lost 7 bases, with 11 bases between them. The CDR3 is CASSWRDSNEQFF. As DNA, the CDR3 is TGTGCCAGCAGCTGGCGGGATTCAAATGAGCAGTTCTTC.

The rearrangement links TRBV4-3 to TRBJ2-7; 7 positions agree with TRBD1. The CDR3 length is 16 residues. In germline, CDR1 is LGHNA, CDR2 YSLEER. Trimming took 0 bases from V and 2 from J; bases not matched to a gene: 7. CDR3 sequence (DNA): TGCGCCAGCAGCCAAGATTGGGCGACAGGGACCTACGAGCAGTACTTC. This codes for CASSQDWATGTYEQYF.

The chain has TRBV11-2 and TRBJ2-3; TRBD2 aligns across 8 bases. The CDR3 loop spans 15 amino acids. The germline gives CDR1 SGHAT, CDR2 FQNNGV. After removal of 2 bases from V and 5 bases from J, the junction contained 6 bases not matched to a gene. CDR3 sequence: CASSLLAGGQDTQYF. In DNA, the CDR3 is TGTGCCAGCAGCTTACTCGCGGGAGGACAAGATACGCAGTATTTT.

This clone came up once. This chain connects TRBV19 to TRBJ2-1; 14 nucleotides line up with TRBD2. The CDR3 has 19 amino acids. Unmatched junction bases numbered 9, after V lost 1 base and J lost 4 bases. Germline CDR1 reads LNHDA; CDR2 reads SQIVND (reference sequence). The CDR3, as DNA: TGTGCCAGTAGTATAGGCGGGACTAGCGGGAGCGCGTCTTACAATGAGCAGTTCTTC. Protein sequence: CASSIGGTSGSASYNEQFF.

The CDR3 DNA is TGTGCCAGCAGCCAAGAGGAGGGCCGCACAGATACGCAGTATTTT. Amino acid sequence: CASSQEEGRTDTQYF. This sequence joins TRBV4-2 and TRBJ2-3, with D perhaps matching TRBD2 (6 bases). The CDR3 loop spans 15 amino acids. Germline values: CDR1 LGHNA, CDR2 YNFKEQ. The V end was cut by 0 bases, the J end by 1 base, with 8 bases between.

The chain couples TRBV7-9 to TRBJ2-3; 13 bases line up with TRBD2. This CDR3 spans 17 amino acids. In germline, CDR1 is SEHNR, CDR2 FQNEAQ (reference sequence). V shed 5 bases, J shed 2 bases, and the junction held 7 bases outside the gene matches. CDR3: CASSQLGLAGSTDTQYF. CDR3 bases: TGTGCCAGCAGCCAGTTGGGACTAGCGGGGTCCACAGATACGCAGTATTTT.

The chain uses TRBV11-2 and TRBJ1-1, with TRBD1 as a possible D gene (6 bases). This CDR3 spans 15 amino acids. Trimming pared 1 base from V and 5 bases from J, leaving 14 bases between. CDR1 SGHAT and CDR2 FQNNGV come from the germline V gene. CDR3 coding DNA: TGTGCCAGCAGCTTAGCTTTTATCACAGGGACTGAAGCTTTCTTT. It codes for CASSLAFITGTEAFF.

The CDR3 DNA reads TGTGCCAGCAGTTTAAGCGTGGGATTTTGGGGACAGGGGTCTGAAGCTTTCTTT. Its protein is CASSLSVGFWGQGSEAFF. The chain couples TRBV27 to TRBJ1-1; TRBD1 matches 10 bases. CDR3 size: 18 residues. V gave up 2 bases and J gave up 6 bases; unmatched junction bases: 15. CDR1 is MNHEY, CDR2 SMNVEV, per germline (reference sequence).

In its sample, this clone was seen once. The chain joins TRBV6-1 to TRBJ2-5, with 8 bases fitting TRBD2. V lost 5 bases to trimming and J lost 5 bases; unmatched junction nucleotides: 7. The germline gives CDR1 MNHNS, CDR2 SASEGT. CDR3 length equals 14 residues. DNA of the CDR3: TGTGCCAGCAGTCCACCGGGACTAGTGGAGACCCAGTACTTC. Its protein product is CASSPPGLVETQYF.

As regards this clone: The junction and the germline gene differ at one end; a read error may be behind it. CDR3 nucleotide sequence: TGTGCTAGTAGTCCACGGGACAGCTCCTACGAGCAGTACTTC. This sequence encodes CASSPRDSSYEQYF. The chain has TRBV19 and TRBJ2-7; 7 bases are shared with TRBD1. Germline CDR1 is LNHDA and CDR2 is SQIVND (reference sequence). The CDR3 is 14 amino acids. The full variable domain, in which reference TRBV19 and TRBJ2-7 provide the parts outside the CDR3, is DGGITQSPKYLFRKEGQNVTLSCEQNLNHDAMYWYRQDPGQGLRLIYYSQIVNDFQKGDIAEGYSVSREKKESFPLTVTSAQKNPTAFYLCASSPRDSSYEQYFGPGTRLTVT.

The chain is built from TRBV5-1 and TRBJ1-1; D gene ambiguous. The germline V and J ends were trimmed by 4 bases and 7 bases, with 14 bases remaining between them. The CDR3 consists of 13 residues. Germline V gives CDR1 SGHRS, CDR2 YFSETQ. The CDR3 spells CASSLDSPSEAFF. CDR3 sequence (DNA): TGCGCCAGCAGCCTTGACTCGCCGAGTGAAGCTTTCTTT.

The CDR3 DNA sequence: TGTGCCAGCAGTTCAACAAACGTGAACGAAATGTTTTTT. Protein sequence: CASSSTNVNEMFF. The J gene is TRBJ2-2, the V gene TRBV28, with no clear D. The CDR3 extends over 13 amino acids. Germline CDR1 MDHEN, CDR2 SYDVKM. V lost 4 bases and J lost 15, with 18 bases in between.

The rearrangement uses TRBV7-9 and TRBJ2-1; D possibly corresponds to TRBD2 (5 bases). With 3 bases removed from V and 0 bases from J, the gap between germline ends came to 9 bases. CDR3 length equals 15 residues. The germline V gene encodes CDR1 SEHNR and CDR2 FQNEAQ (reference sequence). Here the CDR3 DNA reads TGTGCCAGCAGCTTTCATGGGAGCTCCTACAATGAGCAGTTCTTC. Translated, it gives CASSFHGSSYNEQFF.

The V call is TRBV19, the J call TRBJ2-5, with 9 nucleotides matching TRBD1. Germline V gene lookup returns CDR1 LNHDA and CDR2 SQIVND (reference sequence). The J segment lost 5 bases and the V segment lost 4 bases, leaving 8 bases of the junction unmatched. The length of the CDR3 is 15 residues. For the CDR3, the DNA is TGTGCCAGTAGTAGGAGACAGGGGGGAAGGGAGACCCAGTACTTC. Its translation: CASSRRQGGRETQYF.

The chain recombines TRBV6-4 with TRBJ2-2, with 12 nucleotides matching TRBD2. V gave up 8 bases and J gave up 4 bases; unmatched junction bases: 2. The CDR3 contains 14 residues. Germline CDR1 MRHNA, CDR2 SNTAGT. CDR3 loop: CASATSGSTGELFF. CDR3 coding DNA: TGTGCCAGCGCGACTAGCGGGAGCACCGGGGAGCTGTTTTTT.

The V gene is TRBV6-8, the J gene TRBJ1-1, with 7 bases lining up with TRBD1. Trimming removed 6 bases from V and 10 bases from J; junction bases left unmatched: 17. This CDR3 contains 15 residues. CDR1 MNHGY and CDR2 SAAAGT come from the germline V gene. The CDR3 DNA reads as TGTGCCAGCAGCTCATACCCGGGACAGAGGTTGAGAGCTTTCTTT. Amino acids: CASSSYPGQRLRAFF.

The J gene is TRBJ2-1, the V gene TRBV7-9, with D possibly matching TRBD2 (5 bases). Deletions cut 1 base from V and 3 bases from J, with 13 bases between. The CDR3 extends over 16 amino acids. CDR1 and CDR2 (germline): SEHNR, FQNEAQ (reference sequence). CDR3 in DNA: TGTGCCAGCAGCTTAGTCGGGCTAGCAGACTACAATGAGCAGTTCTTC. It yields the protein CASSLVGLADYNEQFF. Based on the CDR3 plus reference TRBV7-9 and TRBJ2-1, the full variable domain is DTGVSQNPRHKITKRGQNVTFRCDPISEHNRLYWYRQTLGQGPEFLTYFQNEAQLEKSRLLSDRFSAERPKGSFSTLEIQRTEQGDSAMYLCASSLVGLADYNEQFFGPGTRLTVL.